The TCR beta chain under discussion was sequenced for a study of T cells in Graves' hyperthyroidism and ophthalmopathy. As for the study in general: Peripheral blood was obtained at initial diagnosis, preceding any treatment.

Amplification of TCR beta CDR3 regions used RNA as the template. An initial round of RT-PCR targeting the TCR CDR3 relied on the HTBI primer set. Each CDR3 protein is one row after TCRdb ran MiXCR on the multiplex PCR reads. In the table there are 95,000 to 100,000 distinct CDR3 sequences, around 50% of which are singletons. The CDR3 length is 15 residues. V gave up 6 bases and J gave up 2 bases, with 16 bases separating them. The sample holds many counts of this clonotype. The rearrangement uses TRBV12-3 or TRBV12-4 and TRBJ2-5; possibly TRBD2 for D (5 bases). This receptor was obtained from a middle-aged woman with Graves' hyperthyroidism. Specimen: blood. The CDR3 DNA is TGTGCCAGCAGCCCAGGTGGAGGAATGCAAGAGACCCAGTACTTC. This sequence encodes CASSPGGGMQETQYF.